This entry describes one T cell receptor beta chain. This may be a read error: a much more frequent sequence differs by one nucleotide. RNA transcripts provided the source from which TCR beta CDR3 regions were amplified. RT-PCR in the first round (using the HTBI primer set) targeted the TCR CDR3. Via MiXCR, TCRdb re-called the multiplex PCR reads, giving one row per CDR3 protein. The repertoire includes 300,000 to 450,000 distinct CDR3 sequences, approximately 15% of them detected once, and 32% sits in the top ten. Trimming left V 3 bases short and J 1 base short, with 6 bases between. Germline lookup yields CDR1 SSHAT and CDR2 FNYEAQ (reference sequence). The CDR3 loop spans 13 amino acids. The sample belongs to a study of T cells in Graves' hyperthyroidism and ophthalmopathy. As for the study in general: Pretreatment peripheral blood was obtained at initial diagnosis.

The source material was blood. The chain carries TRBV7-7 and TRBJ2-5; D is unclear. This receptor was obtained from a woman between 25 and 40 years old with Graves' hyperthyroidism. DNA of the CDR3: TGTGCCAGCAGCTTTGGAGTCCAAGAGACCCAGTACTTC. Translation: CASSFGVQETQYF.